This paragraph covers one T cell receptor (beta chain) sequence. The data were obtained in a study of response to subunit inactivated influenza vaccine. MiXCR, applied by TCRdb to the RT-PCR reads, yields one record per CDR3 protein. The sample yields roughly 620,000 distinct CDR3 sequences, around 10% seen once. V trimming: 5 bases; J trimming: 4 bases; junction bases outside the gene matches: 6. The CDR3 is made up of 15 amino acids. Germline V gene data show CDR1 as SGHVS and CDR2 as FQNEAQ. These data are also associated with another study on T cells expressing NK-cell markers. From that paper: Beta-chain TCR cDNA was generated via 5'RACE template switching with UMIs. These same clonotypes (in a few donors) also led the CD3+CD56-NKG2C+ fraction.

This TCR was recovered from a man in his fifties who received an inactivated influenza vaccine. The J gene is TRBJ1-5, the V gene TRBV7-8; 9 bases align to TRBD1. The source was PBMCs from blood, collected on the day of vaccination. In DNA, the CDR3 is TGTGCCAGCAGCCAGCGGGGACAGGGAAATCAGCCCCAGCATTTT. This gives the protein CASSQRGQGNQPQHF.